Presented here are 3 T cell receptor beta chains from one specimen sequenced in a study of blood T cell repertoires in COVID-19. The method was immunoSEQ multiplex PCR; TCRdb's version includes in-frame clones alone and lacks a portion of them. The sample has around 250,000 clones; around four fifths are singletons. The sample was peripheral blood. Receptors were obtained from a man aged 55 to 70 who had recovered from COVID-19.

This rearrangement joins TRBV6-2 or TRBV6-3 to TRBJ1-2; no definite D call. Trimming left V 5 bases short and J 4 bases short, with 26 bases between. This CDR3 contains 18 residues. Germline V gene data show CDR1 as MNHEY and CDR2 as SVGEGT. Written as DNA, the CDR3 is TGTGCCAGCAGTCGCCCGGACGGAGGATCGAGGGTCGGCTATGGCTACACCTTC. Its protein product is CASSRPDGGSRVGYGYTF.

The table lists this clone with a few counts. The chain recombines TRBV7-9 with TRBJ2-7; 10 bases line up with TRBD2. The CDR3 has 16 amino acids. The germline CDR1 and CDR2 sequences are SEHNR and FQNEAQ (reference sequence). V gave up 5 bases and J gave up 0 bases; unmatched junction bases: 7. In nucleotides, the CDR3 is TGTGCCAGCAGCCATCTAGCGGGAGTTGGCTCCTACGAGCAGTACTTC. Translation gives CASSHLAGVGSYEQYF.

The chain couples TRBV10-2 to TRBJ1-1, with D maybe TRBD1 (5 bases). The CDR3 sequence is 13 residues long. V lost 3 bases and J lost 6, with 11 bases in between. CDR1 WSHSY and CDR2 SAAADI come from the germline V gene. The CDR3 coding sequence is TGCGCCAGCAGTGACCCAGGGATCGCTGAAGCTTTCTTT. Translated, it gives CASSDPGIAEAFF.